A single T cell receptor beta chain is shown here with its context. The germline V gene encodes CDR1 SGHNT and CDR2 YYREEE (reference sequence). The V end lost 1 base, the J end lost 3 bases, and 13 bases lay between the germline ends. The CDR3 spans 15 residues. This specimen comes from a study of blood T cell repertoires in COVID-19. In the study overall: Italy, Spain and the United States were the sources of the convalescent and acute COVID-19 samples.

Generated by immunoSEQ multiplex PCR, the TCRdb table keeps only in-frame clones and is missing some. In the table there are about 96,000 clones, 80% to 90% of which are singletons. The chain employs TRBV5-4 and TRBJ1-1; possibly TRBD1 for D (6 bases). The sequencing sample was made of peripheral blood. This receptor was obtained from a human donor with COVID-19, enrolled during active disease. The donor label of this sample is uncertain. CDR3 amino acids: CASSLWVGADTEAFF. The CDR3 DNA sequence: TGTGCCAGCAGCTTGTGGGTGGGGGCAGACACTGAAGCTTTCTTT.